Ten or more counts support the clone carrying this T cell receptor (beta chain). Its antigen is as yet unknown. This sample stems from a study of T cells after yellow fever vaccination. Study as a whole: Fractions of limited cellularity were prepared by means of SMART-Seq v4 Ultra Low Input.

The V end was cut by 3 bases, the J end by 5 bases, with 5 bases between. Looked up from germline, CDR1 is KGHSH and CDR2 is LQKENI. The CDR3 is 13 amino acids. 5'RACE template switching added a universal primer site and UMIs to TCR cDNA. TCRdb independently ran MiXCR on the 5' RACE reads; one entry per CDR3 protein. The data show a few hundred thousand distinct CDR3 sequences, under 14% seen once. Whole-study results and caveats: By day 5 rather than day 15, the secondary response had peaked, though it was weaker. Clonotypes found in both CD4 and CD8 compartments made up a small share.

The chain couples TRBV18 to TRBJ1-6, with D possibly being TRBD1 (5 bases). This TCR derives from a man between 18 and 29 years old who received the YFV17D yellow fever vaccine. The sample in question was PBMCs, obtained on the day of the first yellow fever vaccination. CDR3 loop: CASSPDNNSPLHF. CDR3 sequence (DNA): TGTGCCAGCTCACCGGACAATAATTCACCCCTCCACTTT. The full variable domain, rest sourced from reference TRBV18 and TRBJ1-6, is NAGVMQNPRHLVRRRGQEARLRCSPMKGHSHVYWYRQLPEEGLKFMVYLQKENIIDESGMPKERFSAEFPKEGPSILRIQQVVRGDSAAYFCASSPDNNSPLHFGNGTRLTVT.